The 22 T cell receptor beta chains below were found in one sample sequenced in a study of T cell responses to AZD1222 COVID-19 vaccine. Repertoires were generated with immunoSEQ multiplex PCR, while TCRdb's copy carries only in-frame clones and drops some. Here the sample spans 150,000 or so clones, 88% being singletons. Specimen: peripheral blood, collected on day 0 of AZD1222 vaccination. These receptors came from an adult in good health.

DNA for the CDR3: TGTGCCAGCAGCCGACAAAGAACCGGGGAGCTGTTTTTT. Translated: CASSRQRTGELFF. V and J are TRBV11-2 and TRBJ2-2; D is unresolved. The CDR3 runs 13 residues. In germline, CDR1 is SGHAT, CDR2 FQNNGV. Deletions cut 5 bases from V and 5 bases from J, with 9 bases between.

This rearrangement joins TRBV5-8 to TRBJ2-7; TRBD1 matches 7 bases. The CDR3 runs to 16 residues. V lost 5 bases, J lost 3 bases, and 14 bases stayed unmatched. In germline, CDR1 is SGHTS, CDR2 YDEGEE. CDR3 sequence (DNA): TGTGCCAGCAGACGACAGGGAGATCCGAGAAACTACGAGCAGTACTTC. Translated: CASRRQGDPRNYEQYF.

The chain recombines TRBV2 with TRBJ2-2; 7 nucleotides match TRBD1. J lost 4 bases, V lost 6 bases, and 11 bases had no gene match. This CDR3 contains 16 residues. Germline assignment: CDR1 SNHLY and CDR2 FYNNEI. CDR3 bases: TGTGCCAGCAGCCGCGACAGGGCCCAGGGCACCGGGGAGCTGTTTTTT. It specifies CASSRDRAQGTGELFF.

This clone was detected only a few times. The rearrangement uses TRBV7-9 and TRBJ2-1; the D is unclear. The CDR3 loop spans 15 amino acids. V lost 1 base and J lost 6, with 13 bases in between. Germline CDR1 reads SEHNR; CDR2 reads FQNEAQ (reference sequence). The CDR3: CASSLDSLRANEQFF. The CDR3 DNA sequence: TGTGCCAGCAGCTTAGACAGTCTTCGGGCCAATGAGCAGTTCTTC.

The V call is TRBV5-1, the J call TRBJ2-1, with D perhaps matching TRBD2 (6 bases). Germline CDR1 reads SGHRS; CDR2 reads YFSETQ. The CDR3 is 15 amino acids. V was cut by 2 bases and J by 2 bases, with 11 bases left in between. CDR3 loop: CASSFAGNTYNEQFF. CDR3 nucleotides: TGCGCCAGCAGCTTTGCGGGGAACACCTACAATGAGCAGTTCTTC. Together with reference TRBV5-1 and TRBJ2-1, the CDR3 gives the full variable domain: KAGVTQTPRYLIKTRGQQVTLSCSPISGHRSVSWYQQTPGQGLQFLFEYFSETQRNKGNFPGRFSGRQFSNSRSEMNVSTLELGDSALYLCASSFAGNTYNEQFFGPGTRLTVL.

This clone came up once. The chain has TRBV13 and TRBJ2-7, with D perhaps matching TRBD1 (6 bases). Germline CDR1 and CDR2: PRHDT and FYEKMQ (reference sequence). The V end lost 1 base, the J end lost 0 bases, and 10 bases lay between the germline ends. The CDR3 runs to 15 residues. The CDR3 bases are TGTGCCAGCAGCTTAGAGGGGGAAAACTCCTACGAGCAGTACTTC. Translated: CASSLEGENSYEQYF.

The chain is built from TRBV19 and TRBJ2-6; 8 bases are a match to TRBD1. CDR1 and CDR2 from the germline V gene are LNHDA and SQIVND (reference sequence). The CDR3 is 15 residues long. The trim removed 11 bases at V and 4 bases at J, leaving 10 bases unmatched. The CDR3 protein is CASSGGRAGANVLTF. The DNA for the CDR3 is TGTGCCTCCTCAGGGGGCCGGGCCGGGGCCAACGTCCTGACTTTC.

This chain links TRBV6-5 with TRBJ1-5; TRBD1 is a possible D gene (5 bases). Trimming shortened V by 5 bases and J by 6 bases, and 8 bases separated the two germline ends. The CDR3 is 12 amino acids. Germline V gives CDR1 MNHEY, CDR2 SVGAGI. Here the CDR3 reads CASSQGTQPQHF. In nucleotides, the CDR3 is TGTGCCAGCAGTCAGGGAACTCAGCCCCAGCATTTT.

This chain joins TRBV6-5 and TRBJ2-7; the D gene is possibly TRBD1 (6 bases). Deletions cut 2 bases from V and 3 bases from J, with 14 bases between. CDR3 length: 15 amino acids. Germline CDR1 reads MNHEY; CDR2 reads SVGAGI. The CDR3 DNA follows: TGTGCCAGCAGTTACCAAACACAGGGATTCTACGAGCAGTACTTC. It translates to CASSYQTQGFYEQYF.

A few counts support this clone. V usage is TRBV2 and J usage is TRBJ2-7, with no clear D. V gave up 6 bases and J gave up 0 bases, with 6 bases separating them. The CDR3 is 12 amino acids. CDR1 SNHLY and CDR2 FYNNEI come from the germline V gene. The CDR3 DNA follows: TGTGCCAGCAGCCCTTACTCCTACGAGCAGTACTTC. Translating it yields CASSPYSYEQYF. Full variable domain (rest looked up from reference TRBV2 and TRBJ2-7): EPEVTQTPSHQVTQMGQEVILRCVPISNHLYFYWYRQILGQKVEFLVSFYNNEISEKSEIFDDQFSVERPDGSNFTLKIRSTKLEDSAMYFCASSPYSYEQYFGPGTRLTVT.

J is TRBJ2-7 and V is TRBV7-3, with D perhaps being TRBD1 or TRBD2 (5 bases each). CDR3 length equals 15 residues. Germline assignment: CDR1 SGHTA and CDR2 FQGTGA. Trimming took 2 bases from V and 3 from J, leaving 14 bases between them. The chain's CDR3 is CASSLGGGYIYEQYF. For the CDR3, the DNA is TGTGCCAGCAGCTTAGGGGGTGGGTATATCTACGAGCAGTACTTC.

The chain combines TRBV29-1 with TRBJ2-7; TRBD1 agrees at 8 bases. Germline lookup yields CDR1 SQVTM and CDR2 ANQGSEA. CDR3 length: 12 residues. Unmatched junction bases numbered 9, after V lost 7 bases and J lost 7 bases. The CDR3 coding sequence is TGCAGCGCCGTGGACAGGGTGGGGGAGCAGTACTTC. Its protein product is CSAVDRVGEQYF.

This rearrangement joins TRBV7-2 to TRBJ1-5; a weak D match, TRBD1 (6 bases). CDR1 is SGHTA, CDR2 FQGNSA, per germline. V dropped 2 bases and J dropped 5 bases, with 13 bases sitting between them. The CDR3 runs 15 residues. In nucleotides, the CDR3 is TGTGCCAGCAGCTTAAGGGCAGGACAGTATCAGCCCCAGCATTTT. Translated, it gives CASSLRAGQYQPQHF.

The V call is TRBV9, the J call TRBJ1-1, with D tentatively TRBD1 (6 bases). CDR1 and CDR2 from the germline V gene are SGDLS and YYNGEE. The V gene lost 4 bases and the J gene lost 1 base, with 11 bases spanning the gap. The CDR3 has 14 residues. This chain's CDR3 is CASSPSTGNTEAFF. In DNA, the CDR3 is TGTGCCAGCAGCCCGTCGACAGGGAACACTGAAGCTTTCTTT.

This clone is a singleton in its sample. The V call is TRBV7-9, the J call TRBJ1-3, with 11 bases identical to TRBD1. This CDR3 is 16 amino acids long. J was trimmed by 3 bases and V by 5 bases; bases with no gene match: 6. Germline assignment: CDR1 SEHNR and CDR2 FQNEAQ (reference sequence). The CDR3 spells CASSGPGQGDGNTIYF. The CDR3 region has the DNA TGTGCCAGCAGCGGACCGGGACAGGGGGATGGAAACACCATATATTTT.

V gene TRBV11-2 combines with J gene TRBJ1-6; no reliable D call. The CDR3 has 15 residues. The V end was cut by 5 bases, the J end by 9 bases, with 17 bases between. Per germline, CDR1 SGHAT and CDR2 FQNNGV. CDR3 in amino acids: CASSQTSVGGSPLHF. CDR3 nucleotides: TGTGCCAGCAGCCAGACCTCGGTAGGAGGTTCACCCCTCCACTTT. Supplemented by reference TRBV11-2 and TRBJ1-6, the full variable domain reads EAGVAQSPRYKIIEKRQSVAFWCNPISGHATLYWYQQILGQGPKLLIQFQNNGVVDDSQLPKDRFSAERLKGVDSTLKIQPAKLEDSAVYLCASSQTSVGGSPLHFGNGTRLTVT.

This chain uses TRBV19 with TRBJ2-3, with no clear D. Germline assignment: CDR1 LNHDA and CDR2 SQIVND (reference sequence). V shed 8 bases and J shed 6 bases, with 9 bases lying between them. The CDR3 covers 11 residues. CDR3 coding DNA: TGTGCCAGTCGCTTTTCGGATACGCAGTATTTT. This translates into CASRFSDTQYF.

The chain links TRBV18 to TRBJ2-7; 7 bases line up with TRBD1. The CDR3 length is 13 residues. V trimming: 3 bases; J trimming: 4 bases; junction bases outside the gene matches: 3. Per germline, CDR1 KGHSH and CDR2 LQKENI. The CDR3 DNA is TGTGCCAGCTCACCGGGACAGAATTACGAGCAGTACTTC. Encoded protein: CASSPGQNYEQYF.

This clone was seen more than once but under ten times. The chain uses TRBV4-1 and TRBJ1-2; 8 bases are a match to TRBD1. This CDR3 has 15 residues. In germline, CDR1 is MGHRA, CDR2 YSYEKL. Trimming cost V 5 bases and J 8 bases; bases outside gene matches: 13. The CDR3 region has the DNA TGCGCCAGCAGCGCCCAGACAGGGGAGCAGCGGGGCTACACCTTC. Amino acids: CASSAQTGEQRGYTF.

This chain connects TRBV7-9 to TRBJ2-3; no clear D gene. Trimming took off 10 bases at V and 2 bases at J, with 19 bases between the two ends. The CDR3 runs 15 residues. Germline V gives CDR1 SEHNR, CDR2 FQNEAQ (reference sequence). CDR3 DNA sequence: TGTGCCACCCCGAGGCCCAAGACTTCCACAGATACGCAGTATTTT. Translated, it gives CATPRPKTSTDTQYF.

This sequence joins TRBV4-3 and TRBJ1-1; 9 nucleotides line up with TRBD1. V lost 3 bases, J lost 4 bases, and 3 bases stayed unmatched. CDR1 and CDR2 (germline): LGHNA, YSLEER. This CDR3 region has 14 residues. This CDR3 reads CASSHNRGPTEAFF. The CDR3 DNA is TGCGCCAGCAGCCATAACAGGGGGCCCACTGAAGCTTTCTTT.

The V and J genes are TRBV5-6 and TRBJ1-1; D is perhaps TRBD1 (5 bases). There are 15 residues in the CDR3. V lost 1 base to trimming and J lost 3 bases, with 13 bases between them. CDR1 and CDR2 from the germline V gene are SGHDT and YYEEEE. This chain's CDR3 is CASSLRAGWDTEAFF. The CDR3 DNA sequence: TGTGCCAGCAGCTTGAGGGCAGGGTGGGACACTGAAGCTTTCTTT.